This T cell receptor beta chain derives from a study of T-cell reconstitution after alpha-beta-depleted transplantation in children. Germline V lookup: CDR1 MDHEN, CDR2 SYDVKM. The CDR3 is made up of 15 amino acids. V was shortened by 3 bases and J by 6 bases, with 16 bases between the two germline ends. This clonotype was detected many times. Its antigen is unknown. Whole-study results and caveats: T-cell counts and diversity were attributed mostly to newly produced T cells one year after transplant. Some patients' high day-60 TCRbeta diversity was attributed to recipient cells surviving conditioning.

Using unique molecular identifiers, the investigators prepared the TCRbeta library. TCRdb reprocessed the PCR reads with MiXCR, giving one entry per CDR3 protein. The repertoire includes 200,000 to 250,000 distinct CDR3 sequences, approximately 8% of them detected once, and almost 6.5% sits in the top ten. This specimen was PBMCs, mostly from graft donor cells, taken 180 days after TCRalphabeta/CD19-depleted stem cell transplant. The receptor's source is a male patient younger than 18 who had a stem cell transplant for acute lymphoblastic leukemia, so the T cells may come from the graft donor. The chain carries TRBV28 and TRBJ2-3; D unresolved. This CDR3 is CASSFSQVGGDTQYF. In DNA, the CDR3 is TGTGCCAGCAGTTTCAGCCAGGTTGGTGGTGATACGCAGTATTTT.